This entry describes one TCR beta chain. Antigen unknown. V lost 7 bases and J 3 bases, leaving 16 bases between the germline ends. The CDR3 has 14 residues. CDR1 SQVTM and CDR2 ANQGSEA come from the germline V gene. Replicate PCRs run on sorted subsets employed about 220 ng DNA, 25,000 to 35,000 T cell genomes. Assay used: immunoSEQ multiplex PCR; TCRdb lists only in-frame clones, some missing. Here the sample spans under 2,000,000 clones, approximately 94% being singletons. This sample was included in a study of shared clonotypes between healthy human individuals. For the study at large: Three plates each covered CD4 naive and memory; CD8 naive two, CD8 memory one. General study results and limits: Non-shared clonotypes had lower generation probabilities than those shared by all four donors.

CD8 cells regarded as naive lacked CD45RO, were positively chosen for CCR7, and omitted terminally differentiated effector memory CD45RA+ cells. The V gene is TRBV29-1, the J gene TRBJ2-1, with D perhaps matching TRBD2 (6 bases). The clonotype originates from a man aged 18 to 35 in good health. Input material: naive CD8+ T cells sorted from blood. CDR3 coding DNA: TGCAGCGCCGGGGGTCTAGCTCTCTACAATGAGCAGTTCTTC. It is translated as CSAGGLALYNEQFF.